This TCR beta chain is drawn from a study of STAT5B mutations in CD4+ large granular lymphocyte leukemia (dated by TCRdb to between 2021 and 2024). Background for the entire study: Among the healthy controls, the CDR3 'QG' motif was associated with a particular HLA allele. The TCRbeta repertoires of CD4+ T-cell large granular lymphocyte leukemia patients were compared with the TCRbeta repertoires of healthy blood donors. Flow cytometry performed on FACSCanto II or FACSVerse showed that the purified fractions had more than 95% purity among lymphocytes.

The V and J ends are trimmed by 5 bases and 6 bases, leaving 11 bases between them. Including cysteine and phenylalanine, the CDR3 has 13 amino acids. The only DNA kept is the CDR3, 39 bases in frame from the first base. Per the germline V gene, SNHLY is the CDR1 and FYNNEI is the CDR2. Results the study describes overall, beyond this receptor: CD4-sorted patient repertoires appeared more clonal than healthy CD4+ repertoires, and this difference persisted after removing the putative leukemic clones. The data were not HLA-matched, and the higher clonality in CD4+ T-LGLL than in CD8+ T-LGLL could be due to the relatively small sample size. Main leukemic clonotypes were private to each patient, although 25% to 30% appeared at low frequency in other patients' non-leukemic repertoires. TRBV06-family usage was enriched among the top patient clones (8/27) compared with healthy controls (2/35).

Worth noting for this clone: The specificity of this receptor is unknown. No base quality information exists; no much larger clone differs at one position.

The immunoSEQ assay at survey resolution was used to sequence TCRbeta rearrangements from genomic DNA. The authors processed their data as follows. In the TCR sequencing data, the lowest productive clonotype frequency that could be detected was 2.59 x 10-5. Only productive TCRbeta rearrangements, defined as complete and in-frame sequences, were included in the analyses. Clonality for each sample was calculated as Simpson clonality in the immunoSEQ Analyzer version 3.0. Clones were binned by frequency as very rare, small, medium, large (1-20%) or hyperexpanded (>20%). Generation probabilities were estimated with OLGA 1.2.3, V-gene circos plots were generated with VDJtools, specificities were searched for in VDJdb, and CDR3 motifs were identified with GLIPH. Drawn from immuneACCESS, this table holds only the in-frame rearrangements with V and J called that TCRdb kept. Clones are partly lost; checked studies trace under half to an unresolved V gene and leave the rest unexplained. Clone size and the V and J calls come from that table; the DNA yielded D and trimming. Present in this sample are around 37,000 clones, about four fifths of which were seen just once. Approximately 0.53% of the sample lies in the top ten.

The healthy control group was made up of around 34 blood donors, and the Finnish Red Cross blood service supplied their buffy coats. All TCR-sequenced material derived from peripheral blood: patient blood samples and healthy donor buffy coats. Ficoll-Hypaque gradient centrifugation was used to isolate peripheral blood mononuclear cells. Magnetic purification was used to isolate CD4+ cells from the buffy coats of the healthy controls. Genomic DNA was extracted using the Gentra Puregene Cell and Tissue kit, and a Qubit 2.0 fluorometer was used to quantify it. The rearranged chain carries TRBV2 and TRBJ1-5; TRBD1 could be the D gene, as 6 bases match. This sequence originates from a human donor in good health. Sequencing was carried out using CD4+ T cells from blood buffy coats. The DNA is TGTGCCAGCAGTACAGGGATTGGTCAGCCCCAGCATTTT. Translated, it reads CASSTGIGQPQHF.